Included here is one T cell receptor beta chain sequence, with context. How the authors handled the data: For nucleated cells, counts were estimated from reference gene primer amplification. Only in-frame clones appear in the TCRdb table, and some are missing; sequencing was by immunoSEQ multiplex PCR. V, J and clone size reflect that table, while D and trimming were determined from the DNA. This table has about 81,000 clones, 89% appearing once. This record belongs to a study of blood T cell repertoires in COVID-19. V lost 9 bases to trimming and J lost 3 bases; unmatched junction nucleotides: 8. The germline CDR1 and CDR2 sequences are LNHDA and SQIVND (reference sequence). The CDR3 runs to 13 residues.

The sample taken for sequencing was peripheral blood. This receptor was identified in a woman of 80 years or more with active COVID-19. The chain couples TRBV19 to TRBJ2-7, with 7 nucleotides matching TRBD1. The CDR3 region has the DNA TGTGCCAGCATGGACAGGCTGGACTACGAGCAGTACTTC. As protein: CASMDRLDYEQYF.